What follows describes a single T cell receptor (beta chain). Its target is unknown. Per the original methods: CDR3 was compared across clinicopathological groups, and the resulting differences were used to build a distant-metastasis classifier for papillary thyroid cancer. TCRdb re-analyzed the PCR reads using MiXCR. The V and J calls reflect TCRdb's pipeline rather than the authors' work. Among more than 25,000 clones listed, under 25% were seen once. The germline V gene has CDR1 MDHEN and CDR2 SYDVKM. Trimming stripped 2 bases from V and 11 bases from J, with 10 bases between. This CDR3 has 12 residues. The data are from a study of metastatic and nonmetastatic thyroid tumors. Whole-study context: Repertoires from malignant and benign thyroid patients were compared across blood and tumor or nodule tissue. Overall study results and limits: When malignant thyroid tumors were compared with benign nodules, TCR beta diversity was reportedly significantly higher in the malignant tumors. This held in both blood and tumor samples.

Patients underwent thyroid surgery, and none had received any treatment before it. This TCR derives from a male donor with papillary thyroid cancer or a benign thyroid nodule (not recorded which). Some clones in this sample may be carry-over from other donors' samples. The specimen sequenced was blood. The rearrangement joins TRBV28 to TRBJ1-5; no firm D call. In DNA form, the CDR3 reads TGTGCCAGCAGTTTACGGGCCCAGGCCCAGCATTTT. Its protein is CASSLRAQAQHF. Full variable domain (remainder filled in from reference TRBV28 and TRBJ1-5): DVKVTQSSRYLVKRTGEKVFLECVQDMDHENMFWYRQDPGLGLRLIYFSYDVKMKEKGDIPEGYSVSREKKERFSLILESASTNQTSMYLCASSLRAQAQHFGDGTRLSIL.